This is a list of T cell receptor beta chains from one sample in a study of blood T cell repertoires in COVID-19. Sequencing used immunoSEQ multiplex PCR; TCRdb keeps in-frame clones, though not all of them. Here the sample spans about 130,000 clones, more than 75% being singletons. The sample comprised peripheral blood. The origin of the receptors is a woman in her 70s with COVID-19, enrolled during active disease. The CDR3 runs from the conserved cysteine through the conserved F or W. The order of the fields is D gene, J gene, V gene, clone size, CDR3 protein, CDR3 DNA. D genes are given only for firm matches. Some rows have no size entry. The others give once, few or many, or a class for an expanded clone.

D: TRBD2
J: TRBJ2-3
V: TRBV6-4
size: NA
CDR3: CASSDSWGGPDTQYF
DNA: TGTGCCAGCAGTGACTCGTGGGGGGGACCGGATACGCAGTATTTT

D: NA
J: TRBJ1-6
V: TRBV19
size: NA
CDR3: CASSVVGDVWTLGSPLHF
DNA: TGTGCCAGTAGCGTAGTTGGAGACGTTTGGACACTCGGATCACCCCTCCACTTT

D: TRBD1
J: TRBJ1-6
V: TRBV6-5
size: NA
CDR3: CASPGGDNSPLHF
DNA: TGTGCCAGCCCAGGGGGTGATAATTCACCCCTCCACTTT

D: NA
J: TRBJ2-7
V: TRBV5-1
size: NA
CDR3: CASSSNQAYEQYF
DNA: TGCGCCAGCAGCTCAAATCAGGCCTACGAGCAGTACTTC

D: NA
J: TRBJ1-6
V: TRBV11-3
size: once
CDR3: CASPRGLRQDSYNSPLHF
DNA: TGTGCCAGCCCCCGTGGGTTGAGACAGGACTCCTATAATTCACCCCTCCACTTT

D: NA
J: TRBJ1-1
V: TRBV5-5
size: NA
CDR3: CASSSAPQVMNTEAFF
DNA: TGTGCCAGCAGCTCCGCCCCTCAGGTGATGAACACTGAAGCTTTCTTT

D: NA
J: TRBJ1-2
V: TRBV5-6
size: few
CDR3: CASNSDVGHYFYTF
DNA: TGTGCCAGCAACTCGGACGTGGGACATTATTTCTACACCTTC

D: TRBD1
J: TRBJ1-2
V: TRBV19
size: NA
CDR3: CAAWDRGLGGYTF
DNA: TGTGCCGCTTGGGACAGGGGGCTAGGTGGCTACACCTTC

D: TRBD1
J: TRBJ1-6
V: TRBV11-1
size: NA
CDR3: CASSPDRGGSPLHF
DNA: TGTGCCAGCAGCCCAGACAGGGGCGGTTCACCCCTCCACTTT

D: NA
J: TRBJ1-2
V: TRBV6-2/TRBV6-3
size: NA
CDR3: CASSYSRTDLYYGYTF
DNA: TGTGCCAGCAGTTACTCCCGGACAGACCTTTACTATGGCTACACCTTC

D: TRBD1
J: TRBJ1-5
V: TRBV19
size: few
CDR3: CASKQGAIGNQPQHF
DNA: TGTGCCAGTAAGCAGGGGGCGATTGGTAATCAGCCCCAGCATTTT

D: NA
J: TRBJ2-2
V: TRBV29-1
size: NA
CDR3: CSVGMTGNTGELFF
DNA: TGCAGCGTTGGAATGACGGGGAACACCGGGGAGCTGTTTTTT

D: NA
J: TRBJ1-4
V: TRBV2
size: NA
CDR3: CASSPLRGHSF
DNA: TGTGCCAGCAGCCCTCTGAGGGGACATAGCTTT

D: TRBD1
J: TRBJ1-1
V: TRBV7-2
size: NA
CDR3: CASSLGNRGAAFF
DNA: TGTGCCAGCAGCTTGGGGAACAGGGGTGCGGCTTTCTTT

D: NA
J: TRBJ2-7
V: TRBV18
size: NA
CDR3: CASSPPGLNYYEQYF
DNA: TGTGCCAGCTCACCACCTGGACTTAACTACTACGAGCAGTACTTC

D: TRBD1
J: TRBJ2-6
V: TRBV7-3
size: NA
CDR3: CASTAGERTGRNRANVLTF
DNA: TGTGCCAGCACCGCAGGAGAGCGGACAGGACGGAACCGGGCCAACGTCCTGACTTTC

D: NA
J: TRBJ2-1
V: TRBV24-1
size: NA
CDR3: CATSDPSQGSYNEQFF
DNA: TGTGCCACCAGTGATCCCAGCCAGGGCTCCTACAATGAGCAGTTCTTC

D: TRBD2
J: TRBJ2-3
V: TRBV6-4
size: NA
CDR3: CASSLHASGGPTDTQYF
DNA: TGTGCCAGCAGCCTCCATGCTAGCGGGGGACCAACAGATACGCAGTATTTT

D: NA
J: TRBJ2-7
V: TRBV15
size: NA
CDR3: CATSSTGGAEQYF
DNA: TGTGCCACCAGCAGCACTGGGGGCGCCGAGCAGTACTTC

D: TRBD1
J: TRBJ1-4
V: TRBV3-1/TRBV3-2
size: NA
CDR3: CASSHTGTGREKLFF
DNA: TGTGCCAGCAGCCACACCGGGACAGGGAGAGAAAAACTGTTTTTT

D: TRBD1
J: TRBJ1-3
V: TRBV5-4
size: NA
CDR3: CASSITGGSYSGNTIYF
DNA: TGTGCCAGCAGTATCACAGGGGGCTCTTACTCTGGAAACACCATATATTTT

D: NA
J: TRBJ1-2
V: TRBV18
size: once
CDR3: CASSPSGDDYGYTF
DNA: TGTGCTAGCTCCCCGAGCGGGGACGACTATGGCTACACCTTC